This TCR beta chain was documented in a study of cytomegalovirus exposure and HLA in healthy donors. General study findings and limits: Later work found that TCR association rates differed between HLA loci; DRB1 had the most and HLA-C the fewest.

Use of 60 Vbeta and 13 Jbeta primers characterized the PCR. Profiled with immunoSEQ multiplex PCR; TCRdb holds only in-frame clones, not every one. The table lists about 200,000 clones, 79% of them singletons. About this clone: Its cognate antigen is unknown.

Germline V gene lookup returns CDR1 SNHLY and CDR2 FYNNEI. Trimming took off 4 bases at V and 1 base at J, with 12 bases between the two ends. The CDR3 spans 15 residues. Whereas donors were nominally healthy upon sampling, unrecorded immune exposures were probable. Sequencing was carried out using PBMCs. The clonotype was recovered from a girl aged 10-17 years in good health and CMV-seropositive. This chain joins TRBV2 and TRBJ2-3, with TRBD1 as a possible D gene (6 bases). The CDR3, as DNA: TGTGCCAGCAGTGTTGGGGGCCCCGGCACAGATACGCAGTATTTT. This translates into CASSVGGPGTDTQYF.